This T cell receptor (beta chain) was captured by sequencing in a study of blood T cell repertoires in COVID-19. Across the whole study: The study drew acute and convalescent COVID-19 samples from the United States, Italy and Spain.

The V and J ends lost 3 bases and 2 bases, in that order; junction bases with no gene match: 3. Germline V lookup: CDR1 SGHDT, CDR2 YYEEEE. The CDR3 covers 14 residues. The authors' processing: By means of reference gene primer amplification, nucleated cell counts were estimated. The protocol was immunoSEQ multiplex PCR, while the TCRdb copy is restricted to in-frame clones and leaves out a portion. V and J calls and clone size are copied from that table; D and trimming were computed from the DNA. The sample holds about 350,000 clones, more than 70% seen once. The chain uses TRBV5-6 and TRBJ1-1, with 8 bases identical to TRBD1. Material: peripheral blood. The receptor's source is a woman between 55 and 75 years old with COVID-19, enrolled during active disease. In nucleotides, the CDR3 is TGTGCCAGCAGCTCGACAGGGGCCAACACTGAAGCTTTCTTT. Protein: CASSSTGANTEAFF.